This T cell receptor (beta chain) was recorded in a study of T cells in localized non-small cell lung cancer. TCRdb's table, derived via immunoSEQ multiplex PCR, lists solely in-frame clones and lacks some. The sample holds nearly 25,000 clones, around 87% seen once. Worth noting for this clone: Its specificity is not known. The final CDR3 position lacks the conserved phenylalanine or tryptophan, pointing to a likely read error.

The CDR3 is 17 amino acids. The V gene end was trimmed by 4 bases and the J gene end by 1 base; junction bases not matched to a gene: 12. The germline V gene encodes CDR1 MNHNS and CDR2 SASEGT. Study conclusions and caveats: Uninvolved neighboring lung showed the greatest T cell clonality, exceeding tumor. For the top 100 tumor clones, a median roughly 53 also appeared in adjacent lung. A raised T cell density in blood coincided with lengthier overall survival.

The material was peripheral blood, obtained before any cancer treatment. The chain combines TRBV6-1 with TRBJ1-1, with 7 positions matching TRBD1. The receptor was isolated from a male donor older than 55 with stage II squamous cell lung carcinoma. CDR3 sequence reads: CASSGRLVGGWNTEAFS. CDR3 coding DNA: TGTGCCAGCAGTGGGAGGTTGGTAGGGGGCTGGAACACTGAAGCTTTCTCT.